One sample yielded the 27 T cell receptor beta chains listed below, sequenced in a study of spatial heterogeneity in lung cancer. Study results and caveats: For expanded intratumoral alpha and beta TCRs, counts tracked tumor mutation counts.

Time point meaning: sample taken at primary tumor resection. TCRdb redid the calling of the 5' RACE reads with MiXCR, one entry per CDR3 protein. The sample records about 3,700 distinct CDR3 sequences, 5.3% being singletons. The antigens of these receptors remain unknown. Specimen: lung tumor tissue, collected at surgery. Every receptor here comes from a female donor with early-stage non-small cell lung cancer.

This clonotype qualifies as medium-sized. The chain links TRBV27 to TRBJ2-3; 10 nucleotides agree with TRBD2. The CDR3 loop spans 18 amino acids. Losses at the gene ends were 3 bases for V and 3 bases for J; bases not matched to a gene: 12. Germline CDR1 reads MNHEY; CDR2 reads SMNVEV (reference sequence). The CDR3: CASSLRRLAGGLTDTQYF. In DNA, the CDR3 is TGTGCCAGCAGTTTGAGAAGACTAGCGGGTGGGTTGACAGATACGCAGTATTTT.

The chain combines TRBV7-8 with TRBJ2-7; D remains unclear. Germline loops: CDR1 SGHVS, CDR2 FQNEAQ. V lost 1 base, J lost 3 bases, and 7 bases lay in between. This CDR3 has 13 amino acids. Written as DNA, the CDR3 is TGTGCCAGCAGCTTAGGACATCGCTACGAGCAGTACTTC. Amino acid sequence: CASSLGHRYEQYF.

This clonotype was detected many times. The chain links TRBV5-1 to TRBJ1-6; no reliable D call. The CDR3 spans 13 residues. Germline V gives CDR1 SGHRS, CDR2 YFSETQ. V lost 5 bases and J 3 bases, leaving 6 bases between the germline ends. CDR3 in DNA: TGCGCCAGCAGGCCAGACTATAATTCACCCCTCCACTTT. This encodes CASRPDYNSPLHF.

This clonotype rates as medium-sized. V usage is TRBV5-5 and J usage is TRBJ1-2; no reliable D call. Per germline, CDR1 SGHKS and CDR2 YYEKEE (reference sequence). Trimming pared 4 bases from V and 7 bases from J, leaving 11 bases between. This CDR3 comprises 12 residues. CDR3 loop: CASSPETRGYTF. CDR3 bases: TGTGCCAGCAGCCCAGAGACTCGTGGCTACACCTTC.

This clonotype is judged medium-sized (0.01 to 0.1%). The chain joins TRBV20-1 to TRBJ2-3; D is ambiguous. The CDR3 loop spans 14 amino acids. Between the trimmed V and J ends, which lost 6 bases and 2 bases, there was a span of 15 bases. Germline V gene data show CDR1 as DFQATT and CDR2 as SNEGSKA (reference sequence). CDR3 nucleotides: TGCAGTGCCGATGGGCCTTGGAACACAGATACGCAGTATTTT. Its translation: CSADGPWNTDTQYF.

By share, this clonotype ranks as medium-sized. CDR3 residues: CASSAANSGSDLGTQYF. CDR3 nucleotide sequence: TGTGCCAGCAGTGCTGCGAATAGCGGGAGTGATCTAGGGACCCAGTACTTC. The chain combines TRBV6-2 or TRBV6-3 with TRBJ2-5; 9 bases are shared with TRBD2. Germline V lookup: CDR1 MNHEY, CDR2 SVGEGT. The J segment lost 7 bases and the V segment lost 5 bases, leaving 17 bases of the junction unmatched. The CDR3 is 17 residues long.

Within the sample, this clonotype is medium-sized. The J gene is TRBJ2-1, the V gene TRBV5-1; no definite D call. This CDR3 region has 16 residues. V was shortened by 0 bases and J by 0 bases, with 10 bases between the two germline ends. CDR1 and CDR2 from the germline V gene are SGHRS and YFSETQ. The CDR3 DNA reads as TGCGCCAGCAGCTTGGTTCTGGGTAGCTCCTACAATGAGCAGTTCTTC. It encodes CASSLVLGSSYNEQFF.

The chain carries TRBV10-2 and TRBJ2-2; no definite D call. From germline, CDR1 is WSHSY and CDR2 SAAADI. V was trimmed by 2 bases and J by 4 bases, leaving 8 bases between them. This CDR3 spans 14 amino acids. The CDR3 sequence: CASSEPRVTGELFF. DNA for the CDR3: TGCGCCAGCAGTGAGCCCAGAGTCACCGGGGAGCTGTTTTTT.

This clonotype was counted between two and nine times. The genes are TRBV9 and TRBJ2-1; D is ambiguous. V lost 0 bases and J 0 bases, leaving 10 bases between the germline ends. Germline values: CDR1 SGDLS, CDR2 YYNGEE. The CDR3 sequence is 16 residues long. Here the CDR3 reads CASSVGGYSSYNEQFF. The CDR3, as DNA: TGTGCCAGCAGCGTAGGAGGCTATAGCTCCTACAATGAGCAGTTCTTC. Full variable domain (outside the CDR3, taken from reference TRBV9 and TRBJ2-1): DSGVTQTPKHLITATGQRVTLRCSPRSGDLSVYWYQQSLDQGLQFLIQYYNGEERAKGNILERFSAQQFPDLHSELNLSSLELGDSALYFCASSVGGYSSYNEQFFGPGTRLTVL.

J is TRBJ2-3 and V is TRBV4-2, with a possible D match to TRBD2 (6 bases). The CDR3 contains 16 residues. V lost 8 bases to trimming and J lost 0 bases, with 18 bases between them. The germline V gene encodes CDR1 LGHNA and CDR2 YNFKEQ. The CDR3 spells CASGGRRGPSTDTQYF. CDR3 DNA sequence: TGTGCCAGCGGCGGTAGGAGGGGCCCGAGCACAGATACGCAGTATTTT.

Sample share makes this clonotype medium-sized (0.01 to 0.1%). V is TRBV7-2 and J is TRBJ2-6, with 8 nucleotides matching TRBD2. This CDR3 is 15 amino acids long. Germline trimming cut 7 bases from V and 4 bases from J; bases unmatched to any gene: 6. The germline V gene encodes CDR1 SGHTA and CDR2 FQGNSA. The DNA of the CDR3 is TGTGCCAGCACCCCGGGGGGGGCCGGGGCCAACGTCCTGACTTTC. Amino acids: CASTPGGAGANVLTF.

This clonotype is termed medium-sized. V is TRBV6-1 and J is TRBJ2-5, with 8 bases that match TRBD2. This CDR3 comprises 16 residues. V lost 1 base to trimming and J lost 5 bases; unmatched junction nucleotides: 9. The V gene's germline CDR1 is MNHNS and CDR2 SASEGT. This CDR3 reads CASSEGIAGSWETQYF. The CDR3 nucleotides read TGTGCCAGCAGTGAAGGGATAGCGGGGAGCTGGGAGACCCAGTACTTC.

By frequency in the sample, this clonotype is medium-sized. The genes are TRBV20-1 and TRBJ1-1; TRBD1 aligns across 7 bases. The length of the CDR3 is 14 residues. The J segment lost 6 bases and the V segment lost 0 bases, leaving 7 bases of the junction unmatched. CDR1 and CDR2 (germline): DFQATT, SNEGSKA (reference sequence). The CDR3 spells CSARDIGDRAEAFF. The CDR3 nucleotides are TGCAGTGCTAGAGATATCGGGGACAGAGCTGAAGCTTTCTTT.

By sample share, this clonotype is medium-sized. The rearrangement links TRBV5-1 to TRBJ2-7; D is unresolved. V was shortened by 2 bases and J by 3 bases, with 12 bases between the two germline ends. This CDR3 region has 14 residues. The germline V gene encodes CDR1 SGHRS and CDR2 YFSETQ. The CDR3 DNA is TGCGCCAGCAGCTTAGGCGAAGGAATCTACGAGCAGTACTTC. Encoded protein: CASSLGEGIYEQYF.

This clonotype has at least ten counts. The genes are TRBV20-1 and TRBJ2-7; D gene ambiguous. Germline V lookup: CDR1 DFQATT, CDR2 SNEGSKA (reference sequence). Trimming removed 3 bases at V and 4 bases at J, with 4 bases between. The CDR3 runs 10 residues. CDR3 nucleotide sequence: TGCAGTGCTAGCTTGTACGAGCAGTACTTC. It specifies CSASLYEQYF.

This clonotype ranks as medium-sized. The rearrangement joins TRBV6-1 to TRBJ2-1; TRBD2 is a possible D gene (6 bases). The CDR3 consists of 16 residues. The germline V and J ends were trimmed by 7 bases and 7 bases, with 23 bases remaining between them. Germline lookup yields CDR1 MNHNS and CDR2 SASEGT. CDR3 nucleotides: TGTGCCAGCAAAGTCTCGCTCCAAGATGCGGGGAATGAGCAGTTCTTC. This translates into CASKVSLQDAGNEQFF.

This clonotype is medium-sized within its sample. V gene TRBV12-3 or TRBV12-4 combines with J gene TRBJ2-5; TRBD2 is a possible D gene (6 bases). CDR3 length equals 14 residues. V lost 3 bases to trimming and J lost 1 base, with 9 bases between them. CDR3 sequence: CASSFGGSQETQYF. CDR3 DNA: TGTGCCAGCAGTTTTGGAGGGAGCCAAGAGACCCAGTACTTC.

This clonotype was recorded many times. This chain links TRBV7-2 with TRBJ1-6, with a weak D call TRBD1 (5 bases). V was pared by 4 bases and J by 0 bases, with 7 bases between. The CDR3 runs to 15 residues. In germline, CDR1 is SGHTA, CDR2 FQGNSA. The CDR3 loop is CASSWGSSYNSPLHF. DNA of the CDR3: TGTGCCAGCAGCTGGGGGAGCTCCTATAATTCACCCCTCCACTTT.

By sample share, this clonotype is medium-sized. The DNA of the CDR3 is TGTGCCAGCAGTTCCGACAGGGATGGGTCACCCCTCCACTTT. Translating it yields CASSSDRDGSPLHF. The chain links TRBV12-3 or TRBV12-4 to TRBJ1-6; 7 nucleotides agree with TRBD1. CDR3 length equals 14 residues. V dropped 4 bases and J dropped 10; count of bases not matched to a gene: 7.

By share, this clonotype counts as medium-sized. The genes are TRBV4-2 and TRBJ1-1; 9 bases are a match to TRBD1. V lost 1 base and J lost 6; bases outside the gene matches: 3. Per germline, CDR1 LGHNA and CDR2 YNFKEQ. The CDR3 runs to 14 residues. The CDR3 protein is CASSQGDRDSEAFF. CDR3 nucleotide sequence: TGTGCCAGCAGCCAAGGGGACAGGGACTCTGAAGCTTTCTTT.

This clonotype was observed many times. V is TRBV3-1 and J is TRBJ2-5; D uncertain. The CDR3 length is 16 residues. V lost 0 bases and J 3 bases, leaving 14 bases between the germline ends. The V gene's germline CDR1 is LGHDT and CDR2 YNNKEL (reference sequence). CDR3 protein: CASSQDLGKRKETQYF. The CDR3 DNA reads TGTGCCAGCAGCCAAGACCTGGGGAAAAGGAAAGAGACCCAGTACTTC.

This clonotype was observed at least ten times. The chain combines TRBV30 with TRBJ1-5; the D is unclear. V shed 3 bases and J shed 2 bases, with 14 bases lying between them. Looked up from germline, CDR1 is GTSNPN and CDR2 is SVGIG (reference sequence). The CDR3 totals 15 residues. The DNA for the CDR3 is TGTGCCTGGAGCCCTGGCAGGAGGGGCAATCAGCCCCAGCATTTT. It encodes CAWSPGRRGNQPQHF.

Within the sample, this clonotype is medium-sized. The V gene is TRBV7-2, the J gene TRBJ1-1; 7 bases match TRBD1. Germline lookup yields CDR1 SGHTA and CDR2 FQGNSA. V lost 5 bases, J lost 10 bases, and 16 bases stayed unmatched. This CDR3 is built from 15 residues. CDR3 coding DNA: TGTGCCAGCAGCCTCCATGCGACAGGGAGTTATGCAGCTTTCTTT. The encoded protein is CASSLHATGSYAAFF.

By proportion, this clonotype is medium-sized. This chain joins TRBV10-3 and TRBJ1-1; no reliable D call. This CDR3 spans 12 amino acids. CDR1 is ENHRY and CDR2 is SYGVKD in the germline V gene. Trimming removed 11 bases at V and 8 bases at J, with 18 bases between. DNA for the CDR3: TGTGCCGCCCGGGCCGGCGGGCGAGAAGCTTTCTTT. It codes for CAARAGGREAFF.

This clonotype was observed a handful of times. This rearrangement joins TRBV4-2 to TRBJ2-3; TRBD2 aligns across 9 bases. The CDR3 extends over 17 amino acids. The junction had 9 bases not matched to a gene; V was cut back by 3 bases and J by 2 bases. Germline V lookup: CDR1 LGHNA, CDR2 YNFKEQ. In DNA form, the CDR3 reads TGTGCCAGCAGCCAGGACAATAGCGGGAGCTCCACAGATACGCAGTATTTT. Translation: CASSQDNSGSSTDTQYF.

This clonotype is medium-sized. V is TRBV20-1 and J is TRBJ2-1; TRBD1 matches at 7 bases. The V and J ends lost 5 bases and 0 bases, in that order; junction bases with no gene match: 10. Germline V gene sequence: CDR1 DFQATT, CDR2 SNEGSKA (reference sequence). CDR3 length equals 16 residues. CDR3 sequence (DNA): TGCAGTGCTGTGAGTAAATCAGGGGGCTCCTACAATGAGCAGTTCTTC. Protein: CSAVSKSGGSYNEQFF.

This clonotype rates as medium-sized. V gene TRBV18 combines with J gene TRBJ1-5; D not certain. The length of the CDR3 is 13 residues. With 5 bases removed from V and 7 bases from J, the gap between germline ends came to 12 bases. Looked up from germline, CDR1 is KGHSH and CDR2 is LQKENI. The CDR3 sequence is CASSELGGQPQHF. The CDR3 DNA reads as TGTGCCAGCTCAGAACTGGGAGGGCAGCCCCAGCATTTT.